The sequence of this T cell receptor beta chain was determined in a study of cytomegalovirus exposure and HLA in healthy donors. Germline CDR1 reads SGHVS; CDR2 reads FNYEAQ. This CDR3 is 13 amino acids long. V gave up 1 base and J gave up 7 bases, with 10 bases separating them. The protocol was immunoSEQ multiplex PCR, while the TCRdb copy is restricted to in-frame clones and leaves out a portion. The profile shows 150,000 to 200,000 clones, approximately 85% of them singletons. This receptor was taken from a young woman in good health and CMV-seronegative. Input material: PBMCs. The chain uses TRBV7-6 and TRBJ1-1; D call uncertain. CDR3 in amino acids: CASSLEAVGEAFF. Here the CDR3 DNA reads TGTGCCAGCAGCTTAGAGGCGGTAGGTGAAGCTTTCTTT.